The TCR beta chain under discussion was sequenced for a study of cytomegalovirus exposure and HLA in healthy donors. Trimming at V came to 0 bases and at J to 9 bases, leaving 5 bases not matched to a gene. The CDR3 runs to 14 residues. Germline loops: CDR1 LGHNA, CDR2 YSLEER. Use of 60 Vbeta and 13 Jbeta primers characterized the PCR. This table comes from immunoSEQ multiplex PCR, and its TCRdb copy is limited to in-frame clones, with some not included. Among 95,000 to 120,000 clones, about 79% were seen once, and the ten largest hold roughly 2.5%. Sequences were obtained from PBMCs. The TCR sequence derives from a young woman in good health and CMV-seronegative. This chain connects TRBV4-3 to TRBJ2-1, with 7 bases identical to TRBD2. CDR3 in amino acids: CASSQDVSGVEQFF. In nucleotides, the CDR3 is TGCGCCAGCAGCCAAGATGTCAGCGGGGTTGAGCAGTTCTTC.